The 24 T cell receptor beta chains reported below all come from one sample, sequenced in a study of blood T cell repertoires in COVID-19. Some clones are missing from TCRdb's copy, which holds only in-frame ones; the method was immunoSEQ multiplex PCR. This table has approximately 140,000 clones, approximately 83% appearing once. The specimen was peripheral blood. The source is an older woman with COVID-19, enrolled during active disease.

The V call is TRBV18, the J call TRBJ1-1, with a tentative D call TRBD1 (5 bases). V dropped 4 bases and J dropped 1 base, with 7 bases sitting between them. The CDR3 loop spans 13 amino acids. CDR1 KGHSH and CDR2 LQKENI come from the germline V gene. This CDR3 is CASSLTENTEAFF. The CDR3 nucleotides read TGTGCCAGCTCACTGACAGAGAACACTGAAGCTTTCTTT.

The chain's CDR3 is CASSTYPGGYNEQFF. In DNA form, the CDR3 reads TGTGCCAGCAGCACCTACCCCGGAGGATACAATGAGCAGTTCTTC. The chain couples TRBV9 to TRBJ2-1; tentatively, D is TRBD2 (5 bases). CDR1 SGDLS and CDR2 YYNGEE come from the germline V gene. V was trimmed by 4 bases and J by 4 bases, leaving 15 bases between them. CDR3 length: 15 amino acids.

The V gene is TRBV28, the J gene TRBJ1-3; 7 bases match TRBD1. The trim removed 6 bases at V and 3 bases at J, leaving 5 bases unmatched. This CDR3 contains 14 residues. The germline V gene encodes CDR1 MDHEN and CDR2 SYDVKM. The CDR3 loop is CASRKQGVGNTIYF. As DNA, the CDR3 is TGTGCCAGCAGGAAGCAGGGGGTTGGAAACACCATATATTTT. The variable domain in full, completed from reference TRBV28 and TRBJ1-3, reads DVKVTQSSRYLVKRTGEKVFLECVQDMDHENMFWYRQDPGLGLRLIYFSYDVKMKEKGDIPEGYSVSREKKERFSLILESASTNQTSMYLCASRKQGVGNTIYFGEGSWLTVV.

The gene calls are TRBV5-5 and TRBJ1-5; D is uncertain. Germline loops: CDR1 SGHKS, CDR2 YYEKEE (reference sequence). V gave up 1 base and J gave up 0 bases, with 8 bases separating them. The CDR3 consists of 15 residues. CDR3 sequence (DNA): TGTGCCAGCAGCTTGTGGAGAAATAGCAATCAGCCCCAGCATTTT. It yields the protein CASSLWRNSNQPQHF.

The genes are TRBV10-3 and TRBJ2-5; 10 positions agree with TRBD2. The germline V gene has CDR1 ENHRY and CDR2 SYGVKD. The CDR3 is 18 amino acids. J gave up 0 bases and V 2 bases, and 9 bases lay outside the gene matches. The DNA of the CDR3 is TGTGCCATCAGTGAGGGGGGCCTAGCGGGGGCTAACCAAGAGACCCAGTACTTC. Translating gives CAISEGGLAGANQETQYF.

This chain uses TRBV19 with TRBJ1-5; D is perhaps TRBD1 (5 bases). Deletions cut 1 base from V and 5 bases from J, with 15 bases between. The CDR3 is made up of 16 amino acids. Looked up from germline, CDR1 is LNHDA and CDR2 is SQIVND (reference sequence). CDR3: CASSIVGRGGDQPQHF. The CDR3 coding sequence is TGTGCCAGTAGTATAGTTGGTCGCGGGGGGGATCAGCCCCAGCATTTT. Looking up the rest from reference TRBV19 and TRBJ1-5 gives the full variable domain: DGGITQSPKYLFRKEGQNVTLSCEQNLNHDAMYWYRQDPGQGLRLIYYSQIVNDFQKGDIAEGYSVSREKKESFPLTVTSAQKNPTAFYLCASSIVGRGGDQPQHFGDGTRLSIL.

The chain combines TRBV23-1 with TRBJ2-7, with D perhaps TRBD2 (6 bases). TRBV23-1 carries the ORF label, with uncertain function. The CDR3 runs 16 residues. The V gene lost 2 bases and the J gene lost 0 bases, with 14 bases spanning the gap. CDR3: CASSQKIAESSYEQYF. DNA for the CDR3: TGCGCCAGCAGTCAAAAGATAGCGGAGAGCTCCTACGAGCAGTACTTC.

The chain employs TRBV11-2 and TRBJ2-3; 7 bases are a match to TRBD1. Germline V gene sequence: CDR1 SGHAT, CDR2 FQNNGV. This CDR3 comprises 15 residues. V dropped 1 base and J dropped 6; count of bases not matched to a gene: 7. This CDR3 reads CASSLAGEQGDTQYF. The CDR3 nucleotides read TGTGCCAGCAGCTTAGCCGGGGAACAGGGGGATACGCAGTATTTT.

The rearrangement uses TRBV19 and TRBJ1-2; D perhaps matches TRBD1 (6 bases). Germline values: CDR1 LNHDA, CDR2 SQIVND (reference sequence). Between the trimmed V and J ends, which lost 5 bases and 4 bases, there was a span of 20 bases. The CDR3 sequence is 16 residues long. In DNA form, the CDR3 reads TGTGCCAGTAGTGTTCTCACAGGGAGGGGTAGCTATGGCTACACCTTC. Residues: CASSVLTGRGSYGYTF. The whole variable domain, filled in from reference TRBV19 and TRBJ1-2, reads DGGITQSPKYLFRKEGQNVTLSCEQNLNHDAMYWYRQDPGQGLRLIYYSQIVNDFQKGDIAEGYSVSREKKESFPLTVTSAQKNPTAFYLCASSVLTGRGSYGYTFGSGTRLTVV.

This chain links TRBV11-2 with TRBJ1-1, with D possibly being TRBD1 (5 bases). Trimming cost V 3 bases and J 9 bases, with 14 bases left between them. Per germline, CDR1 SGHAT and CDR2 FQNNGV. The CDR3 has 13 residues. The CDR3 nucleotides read TGTGCCAGCAGCTTCGGAGGGGTGTACCAAGCTTTCTTT. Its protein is CASSFGGVYQAFF. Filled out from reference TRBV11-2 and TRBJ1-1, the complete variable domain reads EAGVAQSPRYKIIEKRQSVAFWCNPISGHATLYWYQQILGQGPKLLIQFQNNGVVDDSQLPKDRFSAERLKGVDSTLKIQPAKLEDSAVYLCASSFGGVYQAFFGQGTRLTVV.

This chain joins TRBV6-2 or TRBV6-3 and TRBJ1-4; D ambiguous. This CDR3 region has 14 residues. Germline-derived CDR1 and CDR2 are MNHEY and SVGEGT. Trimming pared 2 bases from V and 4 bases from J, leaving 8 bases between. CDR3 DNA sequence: TGTGCCAGCAGTTACCCGGGAGATAATGAAAAACTGTTTTTT. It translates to CASSYPGDNEKLFF.

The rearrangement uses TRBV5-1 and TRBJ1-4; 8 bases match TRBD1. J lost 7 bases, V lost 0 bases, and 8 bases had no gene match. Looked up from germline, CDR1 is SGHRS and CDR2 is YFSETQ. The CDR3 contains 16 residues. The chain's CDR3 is CASSLGSTGAGEKLFF. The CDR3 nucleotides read TGCGCCAGCAGCTTGGGGTCGACAGGGGCAGGTGAAAAACTGTTTTTT.

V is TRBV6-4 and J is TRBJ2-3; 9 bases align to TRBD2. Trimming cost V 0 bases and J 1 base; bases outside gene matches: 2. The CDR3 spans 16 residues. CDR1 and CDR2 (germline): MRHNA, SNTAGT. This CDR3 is CASSDSPSGGTDTQYF. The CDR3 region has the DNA TGTGCCAGCAGTGACTCCCCTAGCGGGGGCACAGATACGCAGTATTTT.

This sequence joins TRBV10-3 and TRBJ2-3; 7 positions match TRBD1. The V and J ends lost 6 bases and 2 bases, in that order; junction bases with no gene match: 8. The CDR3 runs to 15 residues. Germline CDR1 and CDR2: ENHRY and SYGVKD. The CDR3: CAISNTGENTDTQYF. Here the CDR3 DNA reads TGTGCCATCAGCAATACAGGGGAGAACACAGATACGCAGTATTTT.

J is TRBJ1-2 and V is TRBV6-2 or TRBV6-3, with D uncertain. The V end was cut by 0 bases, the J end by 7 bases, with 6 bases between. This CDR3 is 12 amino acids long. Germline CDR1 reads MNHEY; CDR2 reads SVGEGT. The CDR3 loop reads CASSYSEIGYTF. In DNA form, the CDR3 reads TGTGCCAGCAGTTACTCGGAGATTGGCTACACCTTC.

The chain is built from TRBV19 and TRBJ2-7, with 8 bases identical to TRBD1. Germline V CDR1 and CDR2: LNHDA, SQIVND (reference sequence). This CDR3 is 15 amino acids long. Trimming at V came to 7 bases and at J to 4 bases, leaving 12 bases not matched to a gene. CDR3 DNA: TGTGCCAGTAAGGACCGAGGACAGGGTAAATACGAGCAGTACTTC. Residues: CASKDRGQGKYEQYF.

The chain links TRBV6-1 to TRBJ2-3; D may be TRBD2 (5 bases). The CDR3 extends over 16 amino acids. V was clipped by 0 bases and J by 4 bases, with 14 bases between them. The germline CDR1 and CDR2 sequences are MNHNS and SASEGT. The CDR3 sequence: CASSEARAAGADTQYF. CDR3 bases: TGTGCCAGCAGTGAAGCCCGGGCAGCCGGGGCAGATACGCAGTATTTT.

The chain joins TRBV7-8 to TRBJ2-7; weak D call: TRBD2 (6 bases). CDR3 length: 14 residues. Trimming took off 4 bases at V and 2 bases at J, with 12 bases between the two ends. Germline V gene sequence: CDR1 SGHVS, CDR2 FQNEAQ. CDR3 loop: CASSSSGVPYEQYF. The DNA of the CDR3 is TGTGCCAGCAGCTCCTCGGGGGTCCCCTACGAGCAGTACTTC.

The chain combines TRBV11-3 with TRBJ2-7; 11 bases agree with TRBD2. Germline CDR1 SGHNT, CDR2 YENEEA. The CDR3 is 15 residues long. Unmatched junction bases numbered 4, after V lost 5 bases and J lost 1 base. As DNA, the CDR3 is TGTGCCAGCAGCCCTCGGACTAGCGGGTCCTACGAGCAGTACTTC. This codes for CASSPRTSGSYEQYF.

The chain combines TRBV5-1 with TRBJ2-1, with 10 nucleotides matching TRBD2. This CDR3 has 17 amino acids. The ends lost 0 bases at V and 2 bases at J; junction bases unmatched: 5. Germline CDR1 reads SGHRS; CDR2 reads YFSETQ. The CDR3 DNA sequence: TGCGCCAGCAGCTTGGCTCTAGCGGGGGAGGCCTACAATGAGCAGTTCTTC. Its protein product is CASSLALAGEAYNEQFF.

In DNA, the CDR3 is TGTGCCACCAGTGGGAGACAGGGGCACGGCTACACCTTC. Protein product: CATSGRQGHGYTF. V and J are TRBV24-1 and TRBJ1-2; 8 bases match TRBD1. The CDR3 runs 13 residues. Looked up from germline, CDR1 is KGHDR and CDR2 is SFDVKD. V lost 5 bases, J lost 8 bases, and 6 bases stayed unmatched.

The CDR3 protein is CASSQAGQTYEQYF. The CDR3 region has the DNA TGTGCCAGCAGCCAAGCCGGACAGACCTACGAGCAGTACTTC. The V and J genes are TRBV3-1 (or the pseudogene TRBV3-2) and TRBJ2-7, with D perhaps TRBD1 (6 bases). V was cut by 1 base and J by 2 bases, with 9 bases left in between. Germline V gives CDR1 LGHDT, CDR2 YNNKEL (reference sequence). The CDR3 is 14 residues long.

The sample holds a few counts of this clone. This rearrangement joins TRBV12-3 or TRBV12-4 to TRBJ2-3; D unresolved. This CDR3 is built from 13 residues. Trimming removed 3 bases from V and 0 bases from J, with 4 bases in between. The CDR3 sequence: CASSFSSTDTQYF. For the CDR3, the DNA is TGTGCCAGCAGTTTTAGTAGCACAGATACGCAGTATTTT.

This CDR3 reads CASSLPGTGSDTQYF. The CDR3 coding sequence is TGCGCCAGCAGTCTCCCGGGGACAGGGTCAGATACGCAGTATTTT. V and J are TRBV23-1 and TRBJ2-3; TRBD1 matches 9 bases. TRBV23-1 is annotated as an ORF whose role is uncertain. V gave up 4 bases and J gave up 4 bases; unmatched junction bases: 6. The CDR3 is 15 residues long.